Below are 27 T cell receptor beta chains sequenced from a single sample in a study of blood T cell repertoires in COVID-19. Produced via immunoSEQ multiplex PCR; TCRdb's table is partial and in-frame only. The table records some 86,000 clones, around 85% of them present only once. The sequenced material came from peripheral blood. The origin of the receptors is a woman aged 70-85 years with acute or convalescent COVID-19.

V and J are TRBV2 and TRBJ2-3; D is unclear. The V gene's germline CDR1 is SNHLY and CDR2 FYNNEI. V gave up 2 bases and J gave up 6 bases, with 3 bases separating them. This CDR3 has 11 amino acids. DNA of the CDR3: TGTGCCAGCAGTGAAAGCGATACGCAGTATTTT. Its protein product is CASSESDTQYF. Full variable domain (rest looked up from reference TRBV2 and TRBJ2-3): EPEVTQTPSHQVTQMGQEVILRCVPISNHLYFYWYRQILGQKVEFLVSFYNNEISEKSEIFDDQFSVERPDGSNFTLKIRSTKLEDSAMYFCASSESDTQYFGPGTRLTVL.

CDR3 region: CASKSEKAGANVLTF. The CDR3, as DNA: TGTGCCAGCAAATCGGAGAAGGCTGGGGCCAACGTCCTGACTTTC. V gene TRBV2 combines with J gene TRBJ2-6; no clear D. Germline V lookup: CDR1 SNHLY, CDR2 FYNNEI. The CDR3 contains 15 residues. Trimming stripped 7 bases from V and 2 bases from J, with 12 bases between.

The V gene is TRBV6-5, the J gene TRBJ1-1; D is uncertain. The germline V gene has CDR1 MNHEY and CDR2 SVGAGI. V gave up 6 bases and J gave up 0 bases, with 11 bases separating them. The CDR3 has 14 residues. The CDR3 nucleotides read TGTGCCAGCAGCTCTCCCAACATGAACACTGAAGCTTTCTTT. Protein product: CASSSPNMNTEAFF.

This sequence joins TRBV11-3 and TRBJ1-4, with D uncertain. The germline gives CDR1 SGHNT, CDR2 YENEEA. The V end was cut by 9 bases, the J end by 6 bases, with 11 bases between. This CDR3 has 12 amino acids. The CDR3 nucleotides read TGTGCCAGTTCCCTCCCGGATGAAAAACTGTTTTTT. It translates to CASSLPDEKLFF.

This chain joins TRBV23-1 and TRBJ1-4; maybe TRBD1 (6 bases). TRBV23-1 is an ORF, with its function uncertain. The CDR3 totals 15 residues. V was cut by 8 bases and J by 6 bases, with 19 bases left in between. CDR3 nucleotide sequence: TGCGCCAGCGGCCTTTCGGGGGGCTATCATGAAAAACTGTTTTTT. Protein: CASGLSGGYHEKLFF.

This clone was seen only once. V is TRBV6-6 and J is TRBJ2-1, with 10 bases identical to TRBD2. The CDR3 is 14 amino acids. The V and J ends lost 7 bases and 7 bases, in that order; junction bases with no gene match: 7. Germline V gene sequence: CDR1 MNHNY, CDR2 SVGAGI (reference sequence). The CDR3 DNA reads TGTGCCAGCACCAGAGCGGGGGGGGGAAATGAGCAGTTCTTC. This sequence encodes CASTRAGGGNEQFF.

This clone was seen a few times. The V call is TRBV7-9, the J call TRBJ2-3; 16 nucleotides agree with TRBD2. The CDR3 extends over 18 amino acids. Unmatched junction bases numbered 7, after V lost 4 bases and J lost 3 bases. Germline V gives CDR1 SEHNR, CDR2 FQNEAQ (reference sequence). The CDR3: CASSSGLAGGLGTDTQYF. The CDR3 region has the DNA TGTGCCAGCAGCTCGGGACTAGCGGGAGGGCTTGGTACAGATACGCAGTATTTT.

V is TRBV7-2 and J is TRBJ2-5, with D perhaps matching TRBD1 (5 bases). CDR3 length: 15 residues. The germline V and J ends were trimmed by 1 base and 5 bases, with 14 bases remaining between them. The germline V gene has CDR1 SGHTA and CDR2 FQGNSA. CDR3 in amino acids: CASSLVVRASETQYF. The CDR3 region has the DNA TGTGCCAGCAGCTTAGTGGTCAGGGCATCGGAGACCCAGTACTTC. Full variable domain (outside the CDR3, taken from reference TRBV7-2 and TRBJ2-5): GAGVSQSPSNKVTEKGKDVELRCDPISGHTALYWYRQSLGQGLEFLIYFQGNSAPDKSGLPSDRFSAERTGGSVSTLTIQRTQQEDSAVYLCASSLVVRASETQYFGPGTRLLVL.

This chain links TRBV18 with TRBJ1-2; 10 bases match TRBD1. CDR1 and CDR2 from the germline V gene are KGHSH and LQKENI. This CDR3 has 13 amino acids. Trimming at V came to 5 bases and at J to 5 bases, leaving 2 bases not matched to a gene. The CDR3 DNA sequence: TGTGCCAGCTCATCGGACAGGGGGTATGGCTACACCTTC. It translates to CASSSDRGYGYTF.

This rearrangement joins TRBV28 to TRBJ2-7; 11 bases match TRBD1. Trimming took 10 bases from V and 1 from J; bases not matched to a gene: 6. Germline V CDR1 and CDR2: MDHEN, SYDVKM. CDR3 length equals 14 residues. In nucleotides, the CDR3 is TGTGCCATCCAGGACAGGGGGCCATCCTACGAGCAGTACGTC. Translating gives CAIQDRGPSYEQYV.

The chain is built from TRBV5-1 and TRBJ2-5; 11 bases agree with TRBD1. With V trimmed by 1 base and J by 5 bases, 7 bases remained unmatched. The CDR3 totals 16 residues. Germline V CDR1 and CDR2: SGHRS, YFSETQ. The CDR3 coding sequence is TGCGCCAGCAGCTTGAGCGGACAGGGGGCCGGGGAGACCCAGTACTTC. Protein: CASSLSGQGAGETQYF.

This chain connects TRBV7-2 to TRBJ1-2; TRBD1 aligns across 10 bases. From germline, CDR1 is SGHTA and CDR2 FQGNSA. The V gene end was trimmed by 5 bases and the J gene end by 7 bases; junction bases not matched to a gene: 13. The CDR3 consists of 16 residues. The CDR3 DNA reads TGTGCCAGCAGCCAAGCACCCGGGACAGGGGTACGTGGCTACACCTTC. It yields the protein CASSQAPGTGVRGYTF.

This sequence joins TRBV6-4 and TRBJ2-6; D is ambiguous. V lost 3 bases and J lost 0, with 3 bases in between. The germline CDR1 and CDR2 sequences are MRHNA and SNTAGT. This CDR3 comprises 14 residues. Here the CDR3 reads CASSDNSGANVLTF. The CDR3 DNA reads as TGTGCCAGCAGTGATAACTCTGGGGCCAACGTCCTGACTTTC.

Here the CDR3 DNA reads TGTGCCAGCAGCCTGGGACAGGGGCACAATGAAAAACTGTTTTTT. Protein sequence: CASSLGQGHNEKLFF. The chain carries TRBV7-9 and TRBJ1-4; 10 positions agree with TRBD1. The CDR3 runs 15 residues. Trimming took 5 bases from V and 5 from J; bases not matched to a gene: 5. Germline CDR1 SEHNR, CDR2 FQNEAQ (reference sequence).

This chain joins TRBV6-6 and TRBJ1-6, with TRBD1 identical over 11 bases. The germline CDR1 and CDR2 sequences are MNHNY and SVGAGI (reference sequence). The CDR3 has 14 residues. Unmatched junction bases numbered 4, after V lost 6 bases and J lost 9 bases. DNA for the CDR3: TGTGCCAGCAGAGTGGACAGGGGGCCTTCACCCCTCCACTTT. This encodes CASRVDRGPSPLHF.

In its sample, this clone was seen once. CDR3 in DNA: TGTGCCAGCAGCCCTACTCGGGAAGAGACCCAGTACTTC. Its translation: CASSPTREETQYF. The V call is TRBV11-3, the J call TRBJ2-5; no firm D call. CDR3 length: 13 amino acids. Trimming removed 5 bases at V and 3 bases at J, with 10 bases between. Germline V gene lookup returns CDR1 SGHNT and CDR2 YENEEA.

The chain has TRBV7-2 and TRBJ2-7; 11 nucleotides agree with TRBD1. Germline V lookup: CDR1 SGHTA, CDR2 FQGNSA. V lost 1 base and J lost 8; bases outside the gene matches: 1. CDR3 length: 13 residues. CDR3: CASSLGTGGKQYV. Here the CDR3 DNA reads TGTGCCAGCAGCTTAGGGACAGGGGGCAAGCAGTACGTC.

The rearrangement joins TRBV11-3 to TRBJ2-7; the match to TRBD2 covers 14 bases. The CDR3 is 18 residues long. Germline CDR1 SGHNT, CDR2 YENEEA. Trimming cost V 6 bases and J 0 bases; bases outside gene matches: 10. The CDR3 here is CASRLGLAGALVSYEQYV. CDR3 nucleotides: TGTGCCAGCAGGCTGGGACTAGCGGGAGCCCTAGTCTCCTACGAGCAGTACGTC.

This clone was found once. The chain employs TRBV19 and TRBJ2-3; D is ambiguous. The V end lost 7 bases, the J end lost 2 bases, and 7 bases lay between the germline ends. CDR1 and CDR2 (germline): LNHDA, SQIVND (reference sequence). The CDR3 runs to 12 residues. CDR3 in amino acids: CASKSVTDTQYF. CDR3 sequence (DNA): TGTGCCAGTAAATCTGTCACAGATACGCAGTATTTT.

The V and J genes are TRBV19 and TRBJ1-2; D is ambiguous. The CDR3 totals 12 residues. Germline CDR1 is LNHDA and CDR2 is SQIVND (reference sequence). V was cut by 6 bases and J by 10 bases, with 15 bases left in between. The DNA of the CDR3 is TGTGCCAGTAGCCCAGCGCCTTCAGCCTACACCTTC. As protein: CASSPAPSAYTF.

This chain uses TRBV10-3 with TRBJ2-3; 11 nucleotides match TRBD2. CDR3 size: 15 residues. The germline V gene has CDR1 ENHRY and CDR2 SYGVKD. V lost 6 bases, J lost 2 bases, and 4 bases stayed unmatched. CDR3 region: CAISLAGGLTDTQYF. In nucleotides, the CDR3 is TGTGCCATCAGCCTAGCGGGAGGTCTCACAGATACGCAGTATTTT.

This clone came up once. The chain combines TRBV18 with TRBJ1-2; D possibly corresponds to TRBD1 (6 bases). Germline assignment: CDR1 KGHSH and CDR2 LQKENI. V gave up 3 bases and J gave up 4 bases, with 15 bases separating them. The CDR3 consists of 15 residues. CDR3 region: CASSPSDDRSYGYTF. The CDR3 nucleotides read TGTGCCAGCTCACCTTCTGACGACAGGAGCTATGGCTACACCTTC. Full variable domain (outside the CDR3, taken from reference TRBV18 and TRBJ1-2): NAGVMQNPRHLVRRRGQEARLRCSPMKGHSHVYWYRQLPEEGLKFMVYLQKENIIDESGMPKERFSAEFPKEGPSILRIQQVVRGDSAAYFCASSPSDDRSYGYTFGSGTRLTVV.

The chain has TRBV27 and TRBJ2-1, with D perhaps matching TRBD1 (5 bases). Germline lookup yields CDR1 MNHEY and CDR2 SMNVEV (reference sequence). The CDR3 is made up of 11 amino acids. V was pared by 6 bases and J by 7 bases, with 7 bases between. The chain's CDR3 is CASRGLNEQFF. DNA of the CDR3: TGTGCCAGCAGGGGGCTGAATGAGCAGTTCTTC.

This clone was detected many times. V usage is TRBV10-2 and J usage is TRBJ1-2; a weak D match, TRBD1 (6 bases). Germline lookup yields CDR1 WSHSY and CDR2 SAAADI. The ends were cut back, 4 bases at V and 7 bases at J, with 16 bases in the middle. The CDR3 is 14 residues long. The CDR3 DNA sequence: TGCGCCAGCAGTGGGACAGAAACCCGGGGTGGCTACACCTTC. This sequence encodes CASSGTETRGGYTF.

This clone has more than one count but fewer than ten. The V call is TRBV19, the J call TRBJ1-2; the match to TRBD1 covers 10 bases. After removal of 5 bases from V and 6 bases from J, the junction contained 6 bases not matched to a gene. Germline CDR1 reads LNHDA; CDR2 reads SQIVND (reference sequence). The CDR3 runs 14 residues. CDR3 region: CASSQPGQGNGYTF. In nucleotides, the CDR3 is TGTGCCAGTAGTCAACCGGGACAGGGGAATGGCTACACCTTC. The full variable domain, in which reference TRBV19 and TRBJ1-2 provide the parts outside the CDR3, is DGGITQSPKYLFRKEGQNVTLSCEQNLNHDAMYWYRQDPGQGLRLIYYSQIVNDFQKGDIAEGYSVSREKKESFPLTVTSAQKNPTAFYLCASSQPGQGNGYTFGSGTRLTVV.

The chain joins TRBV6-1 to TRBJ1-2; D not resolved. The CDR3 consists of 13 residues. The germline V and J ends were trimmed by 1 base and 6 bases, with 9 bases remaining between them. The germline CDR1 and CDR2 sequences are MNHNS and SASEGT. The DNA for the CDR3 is TGTGCCAGCAGTGAAGAACAGTATCATGGCTACACCTTC. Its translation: CASSEEQYHGYTF.

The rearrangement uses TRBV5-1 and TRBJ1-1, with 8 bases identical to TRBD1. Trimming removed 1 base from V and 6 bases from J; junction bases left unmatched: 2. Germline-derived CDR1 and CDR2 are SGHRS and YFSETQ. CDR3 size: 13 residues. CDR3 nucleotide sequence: TGCGCCAGCAGCTTGCAGGGGGCGGCTGAAGCTTTCTTT. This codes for CASSLQGAAEAFF.